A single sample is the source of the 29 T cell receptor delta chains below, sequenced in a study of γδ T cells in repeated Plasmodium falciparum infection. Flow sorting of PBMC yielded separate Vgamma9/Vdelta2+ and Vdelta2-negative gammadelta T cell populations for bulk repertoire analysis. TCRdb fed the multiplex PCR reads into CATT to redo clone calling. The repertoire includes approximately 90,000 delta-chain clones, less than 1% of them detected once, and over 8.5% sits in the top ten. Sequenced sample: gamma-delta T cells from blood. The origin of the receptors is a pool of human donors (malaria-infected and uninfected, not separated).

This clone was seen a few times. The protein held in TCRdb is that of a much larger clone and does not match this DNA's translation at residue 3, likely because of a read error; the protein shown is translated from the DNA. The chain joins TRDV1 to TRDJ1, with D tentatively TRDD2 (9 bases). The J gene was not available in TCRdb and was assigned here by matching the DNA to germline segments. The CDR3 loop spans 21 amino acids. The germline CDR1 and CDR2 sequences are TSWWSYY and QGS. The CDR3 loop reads CAPGGGLPTFPGDSYTDKLIF. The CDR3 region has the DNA TGTGCTCCTGGGGGAGGCCTTCCTACTTTTCCTGGGGATTCGTACACCGATAAACTCATCTTT.

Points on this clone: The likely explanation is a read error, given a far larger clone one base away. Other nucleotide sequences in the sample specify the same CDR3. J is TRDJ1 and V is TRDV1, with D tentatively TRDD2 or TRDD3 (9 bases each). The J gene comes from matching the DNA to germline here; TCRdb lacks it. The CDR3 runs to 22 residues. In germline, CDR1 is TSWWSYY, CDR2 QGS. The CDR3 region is CALGDPCHLPTPWGILGESLIF. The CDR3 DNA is TGCGCTCTTGGGGACCCCTGCCACCTTCCTACCCCATGGGGGATATTAGGGGAGTCACTCATCTTT.

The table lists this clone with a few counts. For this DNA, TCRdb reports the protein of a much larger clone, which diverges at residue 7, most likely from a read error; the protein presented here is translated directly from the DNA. CDR3 residues: CACDTLRAENLYTDKLIF. CDR3 bases: TGTGCCTGTGACACGCTGAGGGCTGAGAACTTGTACACCGATAAACTCATCTTT. V and J are TRDV2 and TRDJ1, with D unresolved. TCRdb records no J gene; here it was assigned by comparing the DNA to germline. CDR1 is GEAIGNYY, CDR2 EKD, per germline. The V end lost 1 base, the J end lost 0 bases, and 20 bases lay between the germline ends. The CDR3 is made up of 18 amino acids.

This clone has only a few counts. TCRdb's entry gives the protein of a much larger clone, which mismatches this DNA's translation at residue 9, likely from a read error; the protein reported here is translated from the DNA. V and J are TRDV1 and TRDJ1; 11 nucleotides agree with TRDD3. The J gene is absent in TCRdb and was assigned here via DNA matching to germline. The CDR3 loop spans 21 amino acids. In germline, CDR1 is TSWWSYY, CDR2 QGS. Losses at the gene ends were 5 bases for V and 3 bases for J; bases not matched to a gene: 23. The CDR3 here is CALGTGSYATGGYGDPDKLIF. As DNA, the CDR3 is TGTGCTCTTGGGACGGGGTCCTACGCTACTGGGGGATATGGGGACCCCGATAAACTCATCTTT.

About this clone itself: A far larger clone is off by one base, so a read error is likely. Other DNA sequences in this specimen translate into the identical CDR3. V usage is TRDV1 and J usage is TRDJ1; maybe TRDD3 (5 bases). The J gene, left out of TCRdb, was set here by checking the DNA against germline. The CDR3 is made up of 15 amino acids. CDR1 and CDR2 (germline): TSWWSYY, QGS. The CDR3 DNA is TGTGCCCTTGGGGAACTTCGAGATAAAACCGATAAACTCATCTTT. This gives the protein CALGELRDKTDKLIF.

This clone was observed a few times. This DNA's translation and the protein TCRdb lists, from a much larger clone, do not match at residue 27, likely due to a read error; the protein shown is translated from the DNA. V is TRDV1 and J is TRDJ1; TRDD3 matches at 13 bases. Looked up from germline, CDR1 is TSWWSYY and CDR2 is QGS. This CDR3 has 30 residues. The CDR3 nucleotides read TGTGCTCTTGGGACTCAGGCGCAATCACCGAAACCTCTCCCATACTGGGGGATACGCACGCCCTTCCTAAACACCGATAGACTCATATTT. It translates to CALGTQAQSPKPLPYWGIRTPFLNTDRLIF.

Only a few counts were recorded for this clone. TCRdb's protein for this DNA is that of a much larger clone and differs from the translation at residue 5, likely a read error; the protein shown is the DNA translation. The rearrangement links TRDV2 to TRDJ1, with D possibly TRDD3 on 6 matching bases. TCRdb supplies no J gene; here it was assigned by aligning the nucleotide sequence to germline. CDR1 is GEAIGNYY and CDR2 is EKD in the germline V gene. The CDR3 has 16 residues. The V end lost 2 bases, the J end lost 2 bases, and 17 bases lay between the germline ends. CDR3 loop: CACDIATSTGTDKLIF. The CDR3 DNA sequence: TGTGCCTGTGACATCGCCACCTCTACTGGGACCGATAAACTCATCTTT.

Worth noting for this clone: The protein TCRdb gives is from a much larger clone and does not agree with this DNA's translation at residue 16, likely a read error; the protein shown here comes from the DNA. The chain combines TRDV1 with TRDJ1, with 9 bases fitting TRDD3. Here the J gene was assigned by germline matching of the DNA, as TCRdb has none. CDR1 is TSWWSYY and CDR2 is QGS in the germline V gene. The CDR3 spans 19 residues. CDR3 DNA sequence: TGTGCTCTTGGGGAAGGTTTCCCTCTGGGGGATTTGTACACCGATAGACTCATCTTT. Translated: CALGEGFPLGDLYTDRLIF.

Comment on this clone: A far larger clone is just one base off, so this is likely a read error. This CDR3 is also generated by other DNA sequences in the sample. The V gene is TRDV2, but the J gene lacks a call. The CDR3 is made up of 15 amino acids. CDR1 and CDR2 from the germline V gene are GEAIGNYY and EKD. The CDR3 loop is CACDTVGQYTDKLIF. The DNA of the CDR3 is TGTGCCTGTGACACCGTTGGACAGTACACCGATAAACTTATCTTT.

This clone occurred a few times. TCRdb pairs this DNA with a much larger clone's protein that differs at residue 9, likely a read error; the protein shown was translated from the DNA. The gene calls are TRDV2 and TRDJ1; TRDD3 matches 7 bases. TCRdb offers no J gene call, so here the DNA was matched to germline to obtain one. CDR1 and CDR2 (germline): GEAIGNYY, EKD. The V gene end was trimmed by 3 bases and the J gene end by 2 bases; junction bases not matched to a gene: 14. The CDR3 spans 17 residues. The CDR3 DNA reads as TGTGCCTGTGACCTGGTACTGGGGTATAGCACGACCGATAAACTCATCTTT. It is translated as CACDLVLGYSTTDKLIF.

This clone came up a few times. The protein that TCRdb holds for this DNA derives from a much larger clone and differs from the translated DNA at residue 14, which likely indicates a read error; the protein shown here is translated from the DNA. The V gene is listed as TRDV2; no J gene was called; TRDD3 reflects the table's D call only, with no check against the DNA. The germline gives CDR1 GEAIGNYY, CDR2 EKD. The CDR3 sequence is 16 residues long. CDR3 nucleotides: TGTGCCTGTGACACCGTGGGGCTCCCTTACACCGATAAACCCATCTTT. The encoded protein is CACDTVGLPYTDKPIF.

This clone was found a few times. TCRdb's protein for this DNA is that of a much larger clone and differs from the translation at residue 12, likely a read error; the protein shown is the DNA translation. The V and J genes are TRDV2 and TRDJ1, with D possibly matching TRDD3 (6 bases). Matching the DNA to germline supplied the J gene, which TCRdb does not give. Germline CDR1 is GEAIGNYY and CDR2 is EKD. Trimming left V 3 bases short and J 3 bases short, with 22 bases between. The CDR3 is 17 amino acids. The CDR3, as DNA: TGTGCCTGTGACCCGGTACTGGGTCGGGGGTACGCCGATAAACTCATCTTT. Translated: CACDPVLGRGYADKLIF.

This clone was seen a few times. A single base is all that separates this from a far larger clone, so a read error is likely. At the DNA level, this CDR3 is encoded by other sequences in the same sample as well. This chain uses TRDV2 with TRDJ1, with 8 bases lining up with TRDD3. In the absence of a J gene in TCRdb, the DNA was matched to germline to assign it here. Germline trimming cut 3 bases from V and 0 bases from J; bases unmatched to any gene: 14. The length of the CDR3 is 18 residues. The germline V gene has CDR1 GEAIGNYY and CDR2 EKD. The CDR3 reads CACDSYRTGGFYTDKLIF. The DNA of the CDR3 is TGTGCCTGTGACTCGTACAGGACTGGGGGTTTTTACACCGATAAACTCATCTTT.

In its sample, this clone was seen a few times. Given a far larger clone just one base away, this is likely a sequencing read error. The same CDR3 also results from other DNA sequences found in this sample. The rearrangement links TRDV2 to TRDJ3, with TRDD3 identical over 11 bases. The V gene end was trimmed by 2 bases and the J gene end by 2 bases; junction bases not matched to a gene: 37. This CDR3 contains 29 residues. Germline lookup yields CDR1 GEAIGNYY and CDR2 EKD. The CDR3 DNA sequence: TGTGCCTGTGACAAACAAGGTCGGCATCACCAGCTCGTGGCTGGGGGATACTCCCTTACGCCCTGGGACACCCGACAGATGTTTTTC. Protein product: CACDKQGRHHQLVAGGYSLTPWDTRQMFF.

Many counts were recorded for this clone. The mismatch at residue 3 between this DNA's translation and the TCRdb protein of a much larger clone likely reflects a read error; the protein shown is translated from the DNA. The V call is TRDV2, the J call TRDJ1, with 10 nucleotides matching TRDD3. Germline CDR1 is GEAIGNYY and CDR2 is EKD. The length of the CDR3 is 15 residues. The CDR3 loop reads CARERLGDDTDKLIF. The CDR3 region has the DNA TGTGCCCGTGAAAGACTGGGGGATGACACCGATAAACTCATCTTT.

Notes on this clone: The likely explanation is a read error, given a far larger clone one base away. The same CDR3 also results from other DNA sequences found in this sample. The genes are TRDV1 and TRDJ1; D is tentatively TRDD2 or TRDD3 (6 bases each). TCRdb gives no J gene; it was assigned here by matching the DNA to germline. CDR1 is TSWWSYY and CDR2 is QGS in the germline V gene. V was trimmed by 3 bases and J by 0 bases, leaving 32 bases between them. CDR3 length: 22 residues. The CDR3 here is CALGEPRPSISYWESYTDKLIF. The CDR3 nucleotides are TGTGCTCTTGGGGAGCCTCGGCCTTCCATATCCTACTGGGAATCCTACACCGATAAACTCATCTTT.

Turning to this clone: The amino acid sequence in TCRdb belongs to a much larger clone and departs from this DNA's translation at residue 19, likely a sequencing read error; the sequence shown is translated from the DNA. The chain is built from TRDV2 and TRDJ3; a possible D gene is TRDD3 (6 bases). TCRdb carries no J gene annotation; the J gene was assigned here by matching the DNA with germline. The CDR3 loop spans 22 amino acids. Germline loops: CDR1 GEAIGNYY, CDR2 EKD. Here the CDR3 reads CACDTVLGTPGSSSWDTRRMFF. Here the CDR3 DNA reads TGTGCCTGTGACACCGTGCTGGGGACACCGGGTTCCAGCTCCTGGGACACCCGACGGATGTTTTTC.

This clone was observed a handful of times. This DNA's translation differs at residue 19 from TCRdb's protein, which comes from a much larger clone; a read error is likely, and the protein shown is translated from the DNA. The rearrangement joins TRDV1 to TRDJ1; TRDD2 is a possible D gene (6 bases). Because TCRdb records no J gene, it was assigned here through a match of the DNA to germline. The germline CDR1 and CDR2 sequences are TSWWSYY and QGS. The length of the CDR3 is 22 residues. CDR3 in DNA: TGTGCTCTTGGGAAGACCCCATTCTTCCTCACCAATTTAGCGTCTCCAACCGATGAACTCATCTTT. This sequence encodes CALGKTPFFLTNLASPTDELIF.

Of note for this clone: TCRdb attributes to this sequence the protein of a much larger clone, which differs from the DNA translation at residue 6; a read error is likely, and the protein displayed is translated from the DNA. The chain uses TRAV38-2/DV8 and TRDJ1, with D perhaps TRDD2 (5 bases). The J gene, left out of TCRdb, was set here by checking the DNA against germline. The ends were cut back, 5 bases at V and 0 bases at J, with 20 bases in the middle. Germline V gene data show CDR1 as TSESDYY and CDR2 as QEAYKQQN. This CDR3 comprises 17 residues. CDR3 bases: TGTGCTTATAGCGACCAAACCCTTCACTCTAACACCGATAAACTCATCTTT. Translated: CAYSDQTLHSNTDKLIF.

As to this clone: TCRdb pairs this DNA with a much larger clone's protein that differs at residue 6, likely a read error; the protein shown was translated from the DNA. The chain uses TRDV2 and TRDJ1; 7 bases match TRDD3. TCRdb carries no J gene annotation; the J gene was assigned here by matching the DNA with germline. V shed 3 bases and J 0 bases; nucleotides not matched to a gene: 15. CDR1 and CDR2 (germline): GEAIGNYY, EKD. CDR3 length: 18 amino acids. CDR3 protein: CACDQDGPTGVDTDKLIF. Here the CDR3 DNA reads TGTGCCTGTGACCAAGATGGCCCAACTGGGGTGGACACCGATAAACTCATCTTT.

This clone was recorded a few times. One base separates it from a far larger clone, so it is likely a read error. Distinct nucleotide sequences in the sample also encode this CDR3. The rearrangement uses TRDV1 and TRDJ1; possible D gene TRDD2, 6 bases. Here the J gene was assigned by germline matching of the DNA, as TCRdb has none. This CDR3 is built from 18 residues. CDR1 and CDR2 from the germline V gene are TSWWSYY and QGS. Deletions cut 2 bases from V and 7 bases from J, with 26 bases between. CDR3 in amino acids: CALGEAFFLDGRGGKLIF. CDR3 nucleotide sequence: TGTGCTCTTGGGGAAGCCTTCTTCCTCGACGGGAGAGGAGGTAAACTCATCTTT.

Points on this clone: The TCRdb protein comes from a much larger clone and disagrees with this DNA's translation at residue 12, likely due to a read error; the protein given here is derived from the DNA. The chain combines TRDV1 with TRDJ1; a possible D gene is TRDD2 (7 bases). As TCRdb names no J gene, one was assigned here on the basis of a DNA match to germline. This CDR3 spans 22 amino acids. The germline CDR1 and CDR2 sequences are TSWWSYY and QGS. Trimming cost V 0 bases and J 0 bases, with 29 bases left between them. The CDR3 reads CALGELIPTAGAPSKYTDKLIF. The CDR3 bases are TGTGCTCTTGGGGAACTTATTCCTACGGCTGGGGCACCGTCGAAGTACACCGATAAACTCATCTTT.

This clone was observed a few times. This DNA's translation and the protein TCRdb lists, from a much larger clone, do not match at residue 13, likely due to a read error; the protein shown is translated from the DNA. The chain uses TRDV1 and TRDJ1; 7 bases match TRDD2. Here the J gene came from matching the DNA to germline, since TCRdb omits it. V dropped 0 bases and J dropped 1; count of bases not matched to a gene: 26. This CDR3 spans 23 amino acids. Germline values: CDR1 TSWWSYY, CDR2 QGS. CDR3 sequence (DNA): TGTGCTCTTGGGGAACTTACTCTTCCTAAGGGGTCCAGGGTTATCGGGGGCACCGATAAACTCATCTTT. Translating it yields CALGELTLPKGSRVIGGTDKLIF.

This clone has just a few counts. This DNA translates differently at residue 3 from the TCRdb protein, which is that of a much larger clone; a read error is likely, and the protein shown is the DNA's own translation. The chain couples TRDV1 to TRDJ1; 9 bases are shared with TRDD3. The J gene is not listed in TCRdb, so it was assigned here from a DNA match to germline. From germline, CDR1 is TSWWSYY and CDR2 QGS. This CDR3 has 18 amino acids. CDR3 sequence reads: CAPGASCTGGHHTDKLIF. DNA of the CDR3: TGTGCTCCTGGGGCCTCATGTACTGGGGGACACCACACCGATAAACTCATCTTT.

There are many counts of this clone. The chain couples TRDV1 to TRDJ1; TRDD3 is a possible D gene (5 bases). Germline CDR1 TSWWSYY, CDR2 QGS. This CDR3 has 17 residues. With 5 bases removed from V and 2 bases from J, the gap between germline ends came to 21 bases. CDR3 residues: CALGNYSGRKPTDKLIF. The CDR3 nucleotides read TGTGCTCTTGGGAACTACTCGGGGAGGAAACCTACCGATAAACTCATCTTT.

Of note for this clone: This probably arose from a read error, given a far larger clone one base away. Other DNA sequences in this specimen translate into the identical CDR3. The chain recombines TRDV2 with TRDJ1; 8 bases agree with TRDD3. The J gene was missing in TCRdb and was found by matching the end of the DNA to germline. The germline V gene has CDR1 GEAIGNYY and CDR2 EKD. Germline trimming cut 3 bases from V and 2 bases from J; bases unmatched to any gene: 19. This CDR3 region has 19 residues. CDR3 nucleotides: TGTGCCTGTGACTCTGACTCTTCTGGGGGACCGGTGTATACCGATAAACTCATCTTT. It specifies CACDSDSSGGPVYTDKLIF.

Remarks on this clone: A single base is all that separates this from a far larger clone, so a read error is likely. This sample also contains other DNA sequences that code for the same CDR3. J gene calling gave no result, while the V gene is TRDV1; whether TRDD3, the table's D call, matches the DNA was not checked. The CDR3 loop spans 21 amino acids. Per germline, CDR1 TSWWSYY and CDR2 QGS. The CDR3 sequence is CALGELAVAGSSRWYTDKLIF. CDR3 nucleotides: TGTGCTCTTGGGGAACTAGCGGTGGCGGGATCCTCAAGGTGGTACACCGATAAACTCATCTTC.

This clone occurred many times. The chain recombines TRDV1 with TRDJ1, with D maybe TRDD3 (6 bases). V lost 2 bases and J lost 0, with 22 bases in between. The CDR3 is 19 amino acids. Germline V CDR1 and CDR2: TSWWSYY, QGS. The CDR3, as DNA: TGTGCTCTTGGGGAAAAAGGGGTGGGGGCCCGCAGGTACACCGATAAACTCATCTTT. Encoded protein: CALGEKGVGARRYTDKLIF.

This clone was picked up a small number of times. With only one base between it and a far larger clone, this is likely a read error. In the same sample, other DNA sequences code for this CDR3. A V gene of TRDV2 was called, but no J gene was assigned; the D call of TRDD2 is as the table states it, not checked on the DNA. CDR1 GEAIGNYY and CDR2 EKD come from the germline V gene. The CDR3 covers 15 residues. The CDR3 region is CACDLLVRTTDKLIF. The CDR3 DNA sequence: TGTGCCTGTGACCTTCTCGTACGTACTACCGATAAGCTCATCTTT.